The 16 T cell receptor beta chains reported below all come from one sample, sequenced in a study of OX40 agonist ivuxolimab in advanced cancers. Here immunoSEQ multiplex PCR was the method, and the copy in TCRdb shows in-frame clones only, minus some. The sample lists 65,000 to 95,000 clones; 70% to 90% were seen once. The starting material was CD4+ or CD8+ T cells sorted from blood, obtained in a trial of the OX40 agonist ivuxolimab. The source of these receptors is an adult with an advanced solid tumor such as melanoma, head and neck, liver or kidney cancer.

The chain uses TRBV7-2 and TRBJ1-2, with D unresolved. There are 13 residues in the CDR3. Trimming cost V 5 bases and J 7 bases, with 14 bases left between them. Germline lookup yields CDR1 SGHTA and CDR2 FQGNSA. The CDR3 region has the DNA TGTGCCAGCAGCCCCAACTTAGGAGGTGGCTACACCTTC. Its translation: CASSPNLGGGYTF.

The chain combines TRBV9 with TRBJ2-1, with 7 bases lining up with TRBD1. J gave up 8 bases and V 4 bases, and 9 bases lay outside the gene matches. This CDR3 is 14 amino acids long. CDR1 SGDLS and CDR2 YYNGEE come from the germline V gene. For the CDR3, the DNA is TGTGCCAGCAGCTCCCGACAGGGTCGAGATGAGCAGTTCTTC. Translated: CASSSRQGRDEQFF.

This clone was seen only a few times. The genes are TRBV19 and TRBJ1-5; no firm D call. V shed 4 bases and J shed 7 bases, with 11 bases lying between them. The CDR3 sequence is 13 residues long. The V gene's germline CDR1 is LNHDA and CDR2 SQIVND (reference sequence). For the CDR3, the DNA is TGTGCCAGTAGTAACACGGAGGAGCAGCCCCAGCATTTT. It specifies CASSNTEEQPQHF.

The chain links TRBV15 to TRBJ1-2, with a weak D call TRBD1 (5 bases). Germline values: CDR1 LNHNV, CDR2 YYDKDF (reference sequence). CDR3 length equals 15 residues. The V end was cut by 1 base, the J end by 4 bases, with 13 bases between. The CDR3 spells CATSRAGTAPYGYTF. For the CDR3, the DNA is TGTGCCACCAGCAGAGCGGGGACGGCTCCCTATGGCTACACCTTC. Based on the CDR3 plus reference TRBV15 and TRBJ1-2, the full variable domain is DAMVIQNPRYQVTQFGKPVTLSCSQTLNHNVMYWYQQKSSQAPKLLFHYYDKDFNNEADTPDNFQSRRPNTSFCFLDIRSPGLGDTAMYLCATSRAGTAPYGYTFGSGTRLTVV.

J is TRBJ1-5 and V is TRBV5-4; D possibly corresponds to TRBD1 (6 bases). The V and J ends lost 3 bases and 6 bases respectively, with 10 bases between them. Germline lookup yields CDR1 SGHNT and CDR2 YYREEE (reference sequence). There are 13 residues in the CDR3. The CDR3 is CASSSDRRQPQHF. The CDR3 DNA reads TGTGCCAGCAGCTCGGACAGACGTCAGCCCCAGCATTTT.

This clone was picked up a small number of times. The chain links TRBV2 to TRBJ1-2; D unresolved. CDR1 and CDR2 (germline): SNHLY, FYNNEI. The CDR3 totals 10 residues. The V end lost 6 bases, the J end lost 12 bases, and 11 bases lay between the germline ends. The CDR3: CASSGLQHTF. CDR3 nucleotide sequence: TGTGCCAGCAGCGGCTTGCAGCACACCTTC.

This CDR3 is CASSAPGQGNYGYTF. The CDR3 DNA reads as TGTGCCAGCAGCGCCCCGGGACAGGGTAACTATGGCTACACCTTC. The chain couples TRBV9 to TRBJ1-2; 9 nucleotides agree with TRBD1. This CDR3 contains 15 residues. J lost 1 base, V lost 3 bases, and 4 bases had no gene match. From germline, CDR1 is SGDLS and CDR2 YYNGEE.

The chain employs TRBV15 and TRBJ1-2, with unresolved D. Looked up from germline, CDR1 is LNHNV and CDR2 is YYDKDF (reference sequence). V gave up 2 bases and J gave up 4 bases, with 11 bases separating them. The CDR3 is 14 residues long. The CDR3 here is CATSRNDVGYGYTF. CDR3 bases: TGTGCCACCAGCAGAAATGATGTTGGCTATGGCTACACCTTC.

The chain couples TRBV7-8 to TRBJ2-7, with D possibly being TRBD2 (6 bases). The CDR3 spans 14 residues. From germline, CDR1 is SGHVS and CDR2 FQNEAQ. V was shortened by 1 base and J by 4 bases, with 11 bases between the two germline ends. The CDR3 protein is CASSLGRDRYEQYF. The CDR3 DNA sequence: TGTGCCAGCAGCTTAGGGCGGGATAGGTACGAGCAGTACTTC.

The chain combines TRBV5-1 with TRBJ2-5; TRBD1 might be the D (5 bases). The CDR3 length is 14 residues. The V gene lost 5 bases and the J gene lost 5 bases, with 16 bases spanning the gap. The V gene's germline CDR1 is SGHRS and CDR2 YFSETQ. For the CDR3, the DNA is TGCGCCAGCAGAATAGACAGTTCTGGGGAGACCCAGTACTTC. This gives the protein CASRIDSSGETQYF. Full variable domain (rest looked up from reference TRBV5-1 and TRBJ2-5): KAGVTQTPRYLIKTRGQQVTLSCSPISGHRSVSWYQQTPGQGLQFLFEYFSETQRNKGNFPGRFSGRQFSNSRSEMNVSTLELGDSALYLCASRIDSSGETQYFGPGTRLLVL.

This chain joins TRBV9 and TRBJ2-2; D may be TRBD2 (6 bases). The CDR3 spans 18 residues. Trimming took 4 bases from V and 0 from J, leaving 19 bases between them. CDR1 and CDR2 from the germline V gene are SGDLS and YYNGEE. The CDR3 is CASSPLGSGGPNTGELFF. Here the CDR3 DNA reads TGTGCCAGCAGCCCCCTGGGGAGCGGAGGGCCGAACACCGGGGAGCTGTTTTTT.

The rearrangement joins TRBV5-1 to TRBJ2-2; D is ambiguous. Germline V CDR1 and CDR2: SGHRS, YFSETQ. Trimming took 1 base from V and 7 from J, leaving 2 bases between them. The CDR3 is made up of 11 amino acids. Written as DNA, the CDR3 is TGCGCCAGCAGCTTGAGCGGGGAGCTGTTTTTT. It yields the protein CASSLSGELFF.

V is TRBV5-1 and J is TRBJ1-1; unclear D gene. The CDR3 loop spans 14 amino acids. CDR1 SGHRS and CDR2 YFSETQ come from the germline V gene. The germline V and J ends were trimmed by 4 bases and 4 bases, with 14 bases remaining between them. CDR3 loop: CASSPRTFVTEAFF. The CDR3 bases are TGCGCCAGCAGCCCTAGGACGTTTGTCACTGAAGCTTTCTTT.

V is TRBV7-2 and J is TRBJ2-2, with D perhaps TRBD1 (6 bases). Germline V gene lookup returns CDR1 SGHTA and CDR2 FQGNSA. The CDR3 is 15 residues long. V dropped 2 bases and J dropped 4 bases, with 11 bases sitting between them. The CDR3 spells CASSLTARGTGELFF. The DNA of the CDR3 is TGTGCCAGCAGCTTAACGGCCAGGGGCACCGGGGAGCTGTTTTTT.

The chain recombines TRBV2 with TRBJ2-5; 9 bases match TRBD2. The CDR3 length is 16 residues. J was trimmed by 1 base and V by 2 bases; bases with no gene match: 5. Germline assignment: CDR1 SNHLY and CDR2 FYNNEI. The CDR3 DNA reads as TGTGCCAGCAGTGAAAAGGCTAGCGGGACCCAAGAGACCCAGTACTTC. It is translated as CASSEKASGTQETQYF.

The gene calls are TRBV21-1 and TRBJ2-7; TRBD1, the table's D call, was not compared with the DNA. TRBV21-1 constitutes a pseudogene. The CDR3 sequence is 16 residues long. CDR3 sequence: CASSKVRNRWDYEQYF. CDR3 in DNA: TGTGCCAGCAGCAAAGTTAGGAACAGGTGGGATTACGAGCAGTACTTC.